The 30 T cell receptor beta chains below all came from one sample that was sequenced in a study of blood T cell repertoires in COVID-19. Method: immunoSEQ multiplex PCR; TCRdb's copy keeps in-frame clones and lacks some. Of roughly 400,000 clones in the sample, roughly 88% were seen once. The sequenced sample consisted of PBMCs or T cells enriched from blood (not recorded which). Source of these receptors: a young woman who had been exposed to COVID-19.

The V gene is TRBV18, the J gene TRBJ1-3; a weak D match, TRBD1 (5 bases). V dropped 3 bases and J dropped 3 bases, with 21 bases sitting between them. This CDR3 region has 18 residues. CDR1 and CDR2 (germline): KGHSH, LQKENI. For the CDR3, the DNA is TGTGCCAGCTCACCGTCGTCATCGGGTGGGGCCGGTGGAAACACCATATATTTT. Translating it yields CASSPSSSGGAGGNTIYF.

This chain links TRBV28 with TRBJ1-3; TRBD1 matches 8 bases. V was clipped by 2 bases and J by 0 bases; unmatched bases: 6. Germline values: CDR1 MDHEN, CDR2 SYDVKM. CDR3 length equals 17 residues. The DNA for the CDR3 is TGTGCCAGCAGTTTAGTCGCAGGGGGCATCTCTGGAAACACCATATATTTT. This gives the protein CASSLVAGGISGNTIYF. The entire variable domain, with the rest obtained from reference TRBV28 and TRBJ1-3, is as follows: DVKVTQSSRYLVKRTGEKVFLECVQDMDHENMFWYRQDPGLGLRLIYFSYDVKMKEKGDIPEGYSVSREKKERFSLILESASTNQTSMYLCASSLVAGGISGNTIYFGEGSWLTVV.

This rearrangement joins TRBV14 to TRBJ2-1, with 12 bases aligning to TRBD2. With V trimmed by 0 bases and J by 3 bases, 6 bases remained unmatched. The CDR3 spans 18 residues. The V gene's germline CDR1 is SGHDN and CDR2 FVKESK. This CDR3 is CASSQERLAGDIYNEQFF. CDR3 DNA: TGTGCCAGCAGCCAAGAGCGACTAGCGGGAGACATCTACAATGAGCAGTTCTTC.

The V call is TRBV10-3, the J call TRBJ2-7, with TRBD2 matching over 12 bases. V was pared by 5 bases and J by 5 bases, with 4 bases of the junction left unmatched. The length of the CDR3 is 14 residues. Germline assignment: CDR1 ENHRY and CDR2 SYGVKD. CDR3: CAISLAGGGNEQYF. The CDR3 DNA follows: TGTGCCATCAGTCTAGCGGGAGGGGGGAACGAGCAGTACTTC.

The gene calls are TRBV5-1 and TRBJ2-3, with unresolved D. The CDR3 is 13 amino acids. Trimming left V 0 bases short and J 6 bases short, with 8 bases between. The germline gives CDR1 SGHRS, CDR2 YFSETQ. Written as DNA, the CDR3 is TGCGCCAGCAGCTTGGATATGAGGGATACGCAGTATTTT. This codes for CASSLDMRDTQYF.

The rearrangement uses TRBV6-2 or TRBV6-3 and TRBJ2-3, with 10 bases aligning to TRBD2. The germline CDR1 and CDR2 sequences are MNHEY and SVGEGT. J gave up 0 bases and V 0 bases, and 0 bases lay outside the gene matches. This CDR3 region has 16 residues. CDR3 loop: CASSYSTSGSTDTQYF. The CDR3 DNA sequence: TGTGCCAGCAGTTACTCGACTAGCGGGAGCACAGATACGCAGTATTTT.

V usage is TRBV4-2 and J usage is TRBJ2-3; D is undetermined. The germline V gene encodes CDR1 LGHNA and CDR2 YNFKEQ. The CDR3 loop spans 12 amino acids. Trimming took off 3 bases at V and 5 bases at J, with 6 bases between the two ends. The DNA of the CDR3 is TGTGCCAGCAGCCAGGGCCTAGATACGCAGTATTTT. Its translation: CASSQGLDTQYF.

The chain recombines TRBV5-1 with TRBJ2-7; 10 bases agree with TRBD2. Looked up from germline, CDR1 is SGHRS and CDR2 is YFSETQ. V shed 1 base, J shed 4 bases, and the junction held 5 bases outside the gene matches. The CDR3 is 15 residues long. The CDR3 here is CASSLLASGSYEQYF. The CDR3 DNA follows: TGCGCCAGCAGCTTGTTGGCTAGCGGGAGTTACGAGCAGTACTTC.

This clone came up once. This chain joins TRBV2 and TRBJ2-7, with 7 bases lining up with TRBD1. The CDR3 has 17 amino acids. The J segment lost 2 bases and the V segment lost 5 bases, leaving 15 bases of the junction unmatched. Germline-derived CDR1 and CDR2 are SNHLY and FYNNEI. CDR3 nucleotides: TGTGCCAGCAGTACCCCCCCCTTATGGGGACAGACCTACGAGCAGTACTTC. It is translated as CASSTPPLWGQTYEQYF.

V usage is TRBV19 and J usage is TRBJ1-5; unclear D gene. This CDR3 has 14 amino acids. Germline CDR1 reads LNHDA; CDR2 reads SQIVND (reference sequence). Trimming cost V 1 base and J 3 bases, with 7 bases left between them. The CDR3 region is CASSIGQDNQPQHF. Here the CDR3 DNA reads TGTGCCAGTAGTATAGGGCAGGACAATCAGCCCCAGCATTTT.

The chain's CDR3 is CASTPTGDTQYF. CDR3 DNA: TGTGCCAGCACCCCGACAGGGGATACGCAGTATTTT. V is TRBV7-3 and J is TRBJ2-3; 7 positions agree with TRBD1. The CDR3 contains 12 residues. Losses at the gene ends were 7 bases for V and 6 bases for J; bases not matched to a gene: 4. Germline-derived CDR1 and CDR2 are SGHTA and FQGTGA.

The chain employs TRBV14 and TRBJ2-1; 9 bases align to TRBD2. V gave up 5 bases and J gave up 9 bases; unmatched junction bases: 14. CDR3 size: 16 residues. Germline CDR1 is SGHDN and CDR2 is FVKESK. The CDR3 DNA reads TGTGCCAGCAGCATAAGGGGTAGCGGGAGAGGCTTTGAGCAGTTCTTC. It codes for CASSIRGSGRGFEQFF.

V and J are TRBV18 and TRBJ1-1; 9 positions match TRBD1. After removal of 2 bases from V and 5 bases from J, the junction contained 3 bases not matched to a gene. The CDR3 is made up of 14 amino acids. Looked up from germline, CDR1 is KGHSH and CDR2 is LQKENI. Here the CDR3 DNA reads TGTGCCAGCTCACCAGGACAGGGGAGGACTGAAGCTTTCTTT. It encodes CASSPGQGRTEAFF.

The V gene is TRBV29-1, the J gene TRBJ2-1, with TRBD2 matching 14 bases. J gave up 2 bases and V 3 bases, and 6 bases lay outside the gene matches. The CDR3 totals 17 residues. Germline assignment: CDR1 SQVTM and CDR2 ANQGSEA. The CDR3 sequence: CSVEGLAGVITYNEQFF. CDR3 coding DNA: TGCAGCGTTGAGGGACTAGCGGGAGTCATCACCTACAATGAGCAGTTCTTC.

The rearrangement links TRBV28 to TRBJ1-3, with D possibly being TRBD1 (6 bases). This CDR3 has 13 residues. V lost 8 bases and J lost 4, with 12 bases in between. Germline CDR1 is MDHEN and CDR2 is SYDVKM. CDR3 in amino acids: CASEDSAGNTIYF. CDR3 DNA: TGTGCCAGCGAGGACAGCGCCGGAAACACCATATATTTT.

CDR3 region: CASIPGGGNEAFF. CDR3 coding DNA: TGTGCCAGCATCCCTGGGGGGGGCAATGAAGCTTTCTTT. V gene TRBV7-6 combines with J gene TRBJ1-1; TRBD1 is a possible D gene (6 bases). Germline values: CDR1 SGHVS, CDR2 FNYEAQ. The V end was cut by 7 bases, the J end by 7 bases, with 16 bases between. The CDR3 totals 13 residues.

This chain connects TRBV2 to TRBJ2-3; TRBD2 agrees at 11 bases. The CDR3 totals 20 residues. V lost 6 bases and J lost 0; bases outside the gene matches: 17. Germline assignment: CDR1 SNHLY and CDR2 FYNNEI. Here the CDR3 DNA reads TGTGCCAGCAGAGGATCTTCTAGCGGGGGGAAAGCACTAAGCACAGATACGCAGTATTTT. This codes for CASRGSSSGGKALSTDTQYF.

The CDR3 coding sequence is TGTGCCACAGGGTTGGGGGAGACCCAGTACTTC. Encoded protein: CATGLGETQYF. This chain links TRBV6-6 with TRBJ2-5; the D gene is possibly TRBD1 (5 bases). CDR1 is MNHNY, CDR2 SVGAGI, per germline (reference sequence). There are 11 residues in the CDR3. V was clipped by 10 bases and J by 5 bases, with 11 bases between them.

This clone was seen a few times. The rearrangement uses TRBV5-4 and TRBJ2-7, with D possibly TRBD1 on 5 matching bases. The germline V gene has CDR1 SGHNT and CDR2 YYREEE (reference sequence). Trimming cost V 2 bases and J 1 base, with 10 bases left between them. The CDR3 spans 14 residues. CDR3 DNA sequence: TGTGCCAGCAGCTTCCAGGGTTCATCCTACGAGCAGTACTTC. Amino acid sequence: CASSFQGSSYEQYF.

The chain uses TRBV3-1 (or the pseudogene TRBV3-2) and TRBJ2-6; D remains ambiguous. Germline CDR1 reads LGHDT; CDR2 reads YNNKEL (reference sequence). CDR3 length: 15 residues. Trimming removed 4 bases from V and 0 bases from J, with 7 bases in between. The CDR3 loop is CASSLHGSGANVLTF. The CDR3 DNA reads as TGTGCCAGCAGCCTTCACGGCTCTGGGGCCAACGTCCTGACTTTC.

This clone was recorded once. The chain has TRBV6-5 and TRBJ1-1; 9 nucleotides line up with TRBD1. V lost 4 bases, J lost 5 bases, and 8 bases stayed unmatched. Germline values: CDR1 MNHEY, CDR2 SVGAGI. The length of the CDR3 is 15 residues. The CDR3 DNA is TGTGCCAGCAGTTTACGGACAGGGGCCTCTACTGAAGCTTTCTTT. It translates to CASSLRTGASTEAFF.

The chain couples TRBV30 to TRBJ1-2; TRBD1 matches 9 bases. With V trimmed by 4 bases and J by 7 bases, 7 bases remained unmatched. Looked up from germline, CDR1 is GTSNPN and CDR2 is SVGIG (reference sequence). This CDR3 contains 13 residues. CDR3 in amino acids: CAWIETGGIGYTF. The CDR3 DNA follows: TGTGCCTGGATAGAGACAGGGGGAATTGGCTACACCTTC.

V and J are TRBV3-1 (or the pseudogene TRBV3-2) and TRBJ1-6, with TRBD1 matching 7 bases. CDR1 and CDR2 (germline): LGHDT, YNNKEL (reference sequence). The length of the CDR3 is 17 residues. V dropped 5 bases and J dropped 4; count of bases not matched to a gene: 11. In DNA, the CDR3 is TGTGCCAGCAGCGATGCCCAGGGGGTTTTTTATAATTCACCCCTCCACTTT. Translating it yields CASSDAQGVFYNSPLHF.

The V gene is TRBV28, the J gene TRBJ1-1, with TRBD1 matching over 8 bases. Unmatched junction bases numbered 18, after V lost 7 bases and J lost 5 bases. The CDR3 covers 17 residues. Germline CDR1 is MDHEN and CDR2 is SYDVKM. The CDR3 loop is CASKTPLGQGAKTEAFF. The CDR3, as DNA: TGTGCCAGCAAAACCCCGTTAGGACAGGGAGCGAAAACTGAAGCTTTCTTT.

The chain joins TRBV12-3 or TRBV12-4 to TRBJ2-7, with 7 nucleotides matching TRBD2. V dropped 3 bases and J dropped 5; count of bases not matched to a gene: 4. The CDR3 extends over 13 amino acids. For the CDR3, the DNA is TGTGCCAGCAGTTTCGCTAGCGGTCACGAGCAGTACTTC. Protein: CASSFASGHEQYF.

The chain recombines TRBV7-9 with TRBJ2-3; no clear D gene. Trimming cost V 2 bases and J 0 bases, with 12 bases left between them. From germline, CDR1 is SEHNR and CDR2 FQNEAQ (reference sequence). This CDR3 comprises 16 residues. The CDR3 loop reads CASSLMVSPSTDTQYF. The CDR3 nucleotides are TGTGCCAGCAGCTTAATGGTGAGCCCTAGCACAGATACGCAGTATTTT.

The V gene is TRBV9, the J gene TRBJ1-2, with D possibly matching TRBD1 (6 bases). The CDR3 is made up of 16 amino acids. Germline CDR1 and CDR2: SGDLS and YYNGEE. The V end lost 0 bases, the J end lost 4 bases, and 16 bases lay between the germline ends. The CDR3 spells CASSVGTPLTGYGYTF. CDR3 DNA sequence: TGTGCCAGCAGCGTAGGGACCCCGTTGACAGGCTATGGCTACACCTTC.

The gene calls are TRBV24-1 and TRBJ1-5; no definite D call. V dropped 0 bases and J dropped 3 bases, with 5 bases sitting between them. The germline V gene has CDR1 KGHDR and CDR2 SFDVKD. This CDR3 is 14 amino acids long. The CDR3 nucleotides are TGTGCCACCAGTGATTTGTCCTCCAATCAGCCCCAGCATTTT. Its protein is CATSDLSSNQPQHF.

The chain has TRBV7-2 and TRBJ1-4; D ambiguous. Between the trimmed V and J ends, which lost 0 bases and 0 bases, there was a span of 8 bases. Germline loops: CDR1 SGHTA, CDR2 FQGNSA. The CDR3 consists of 16 residues. The CDR3: CASSLARVATNEKLFF. CDR3 DNA: TGTGCCAGCAGCTTAGCGCGGGTAGCAACTAATGAAAAACTGTTTTTT.

The chain employs TRBV12-2 and TRBJ2-7; the table calls TRBD2, which could not be checked here. TRBV12-2 is assigned pseudogene status. The CDR3 sequence is 23 residues long. CDR3 DNA: TGTGCAAGTCGCTTGATACCGGGACCCCAAGGACCAGCGGGAGGGCCAGGGACCAGCGAGCAGTACTTC. Translating gives CASRLIPGPQGPAGGPGTSEQYF.